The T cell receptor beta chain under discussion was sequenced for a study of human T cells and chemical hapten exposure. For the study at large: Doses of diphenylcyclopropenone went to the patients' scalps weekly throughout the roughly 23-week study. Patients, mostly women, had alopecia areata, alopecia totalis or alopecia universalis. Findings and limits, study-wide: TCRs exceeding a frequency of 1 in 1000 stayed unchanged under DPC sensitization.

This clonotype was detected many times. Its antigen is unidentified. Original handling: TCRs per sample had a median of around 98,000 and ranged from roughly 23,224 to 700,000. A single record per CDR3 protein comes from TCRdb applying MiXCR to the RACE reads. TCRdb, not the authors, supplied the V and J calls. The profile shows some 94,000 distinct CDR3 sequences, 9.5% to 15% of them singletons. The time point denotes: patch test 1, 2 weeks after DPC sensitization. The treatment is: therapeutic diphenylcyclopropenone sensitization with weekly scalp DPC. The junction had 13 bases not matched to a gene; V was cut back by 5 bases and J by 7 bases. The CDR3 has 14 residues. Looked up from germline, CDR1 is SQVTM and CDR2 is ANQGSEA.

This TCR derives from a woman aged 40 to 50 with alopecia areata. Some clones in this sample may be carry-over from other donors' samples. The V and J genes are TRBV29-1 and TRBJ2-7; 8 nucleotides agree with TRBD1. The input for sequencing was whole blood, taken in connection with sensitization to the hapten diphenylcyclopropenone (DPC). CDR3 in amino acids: CSVTRDRQFGEQYF. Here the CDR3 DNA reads TGCAGCGTTACCCGGGACAGGCAGTTCGGGGAGCAGTACTTC.